These 7 T cell receptor beta chains originate from one sample sequenced in a study of PD-1 blockade in classical Hodgkin lymphoma. Using immunoSEQ multiplex PCR, the repertoire was profiled, and TCRdb retains in-frame clones only, with some absent. The top ten clones hold 5% of a sample with some 20,000 clones, approximately 90% of them seen once. This sample's time point: cycle 4 day 1 (C4D1), after five to seven weeks of nivolumab. Relapse was seen in all patients after autologous stem cell transplantation, and brentuximab vedotin exposure was variable. It was by magnetic negative selection that CD8+ T cells were isolated from thawed PBMCs. The source material was CD8+ T cells from blood, sampled before the fourth cycle of nivolumab. These receptors were taken from a human donor with classical Hodgkin lymphoma.

The chain carries TRBV28 and TRBJ2-1, with no clear D. The V gene's germline CDR1 is MDHEN and CDR2 SYDVKM. The CDR3 consists of 16 residues. Trimming cost V 1 base and J 5 bases, with 15 bases left between them. The CDR3 DNA reads as TGTGCCAGCAGTTTATATGGGGAACGGGCCGACAATGAGCAGTTCTTC. Amino acid sequence: CASSLYGERADNEQFF.

J is TRBJ1-3 and V is TRBV7-9, with D unclear. V lost 2 bases and J lost 1, with 0 bases in between. The CDR3 has 12 residues. Germline V lookup: CDR1 SEHNR, CDR2 FQNEAQ (reference sequence). CDR3 residues: CASSLSGNTIYF. DNA of the CDR3: TGTGCCAGCAGCTTATCTGGAAACACCATATATTTT.

The chain joins TRBV25-1 to TRBJ2-1; D is ambiguous. The V end lost 6 bases, the J end lost 3 bases, and 0 bases lay between the germline ends. Germline V gives CDR1 MGHDK, CDR2 SYGVNS. The CDR3 sequence is 10 residues long. The chain's CDR3 is CASSYNEQFF. In DNA form, the CDR3 reads TGTGCCAGCAGCTACAATGAGCAGTTCTTC. Variable domain in full (rest from reference TRBV25-1 and TRBJ2-1): EADIYQTPRYLVIGTGKKITLECSQTMGHDKMYWYQQDPGMELHLIHYSYGVNSTEKGDLSSESTVSRIRTEHFPLTLESARPSHTSQYLCASSYNEQFFGPGTRLTVL.

The chain recombines TRBV9 with TRBJ2-3; 7 nucleotides agree with TRBD1. J gave up 0 bases and V 3 bases, and 4 bases lay outside the gene matches. Looked up from germline, CDR1 is SGDLS and CDR2 is YYNGEE. This CDR3 is built from 15 residues. CDR3 loop: CASSDGTASTDTQYF. DNA of the CDR3: TGTGCCAGCAGCGACGGGACAGCTAGCACAGATACGCAGTATTTT.

This rearrangement joins TRBV5-1 to TRBJ2-7; D assignment may be TRBD1 or TRBD2 (5 bases each). Trimming shortened V by 5 bases and J by 0 bases, and 18 bases separated the two germline ends. There are 16 residues in the CDR3. Looked up from germline, CDR1 is SGHRS and CDR2 is YFSETQ. The CDR3 DNA reads TGCGCCAGCAGTTCCGACCCCCCGGGACCCTCCTACGAGCAGTACTTC. Its translation: CASSSDPPGPSYEQYF.

The V and J genes are TRBV6-6 and TRBJ1-2; D unresolved. This CDR3 has 14 residues. Trimming cost V 2 bases and J 7 bases, with 14 bases left between them. The germline V gene encodes CDR1 MNHNY and CDR2 SVGAGI (reference sequence). CDR3 sequence reads: CASSYERGGVGYTF. CDR3 DNA: TGTGCCAGCAGTTACGAGCGTGGTGGTGTTGGCTACACCTTC.

The chain joins TRBV5-1 to TRBJ1-2, with 8 positions matching TRBD1. V lost 4 bases and J lost 1; bases outside the gene matches: 9. The CDR3 is 16 amino acids. Germline V gene sequence: CDR1 SGHRS, CDR2 YFSETQ. CDR3: CASSPLGTGLNYGYTF. The CDR3 DNA is TGCGCCAGCAGCCCGCTGGGGACAGGTCTTAACTATGGCTACACCTTC.